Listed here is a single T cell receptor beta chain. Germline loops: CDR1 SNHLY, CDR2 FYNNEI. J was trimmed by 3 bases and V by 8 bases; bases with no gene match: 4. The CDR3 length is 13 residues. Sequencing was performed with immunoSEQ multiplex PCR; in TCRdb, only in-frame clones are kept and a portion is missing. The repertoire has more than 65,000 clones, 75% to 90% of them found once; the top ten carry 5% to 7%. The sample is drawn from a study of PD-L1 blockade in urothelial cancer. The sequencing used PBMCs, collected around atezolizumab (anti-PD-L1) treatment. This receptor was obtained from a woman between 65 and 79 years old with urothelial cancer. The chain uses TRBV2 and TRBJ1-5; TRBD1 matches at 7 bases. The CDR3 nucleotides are TGTGCCAGCCAGGGACAGTACAATCAGCCCCAGCATTTT. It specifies CASQGQYNQPQHF. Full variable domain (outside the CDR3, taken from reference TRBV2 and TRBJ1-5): EPEVTQTPSHQVTQMGQEVILRCVPISNHLYFYWYRQILGQKVEFLVSFYNNEISEKSEIFDDQFSVERPDGSNFTLKIRSTKLEDSAMYFCASQGQYNQPQHFGDGTRLSIL.